The rows below give T cell receptor beta chains drawn from one sample of a study of identifying expanded T cells in peripheral blood. Assay used: immunoSEQ multiplex PCR; TCRdb lists only in-frame clones, some missing. The sample consists of about 76,000 clones, 80% to 90% of them appearing once. The sequenced sample was blood. The receptors come from a person between 18 and 75 years old in good health. Both conserved end residues are part of each CDR3. A D gene is named only where the DNA matches it firmly. Size values are once, few and many counts, or a class for expanded clones, and some rows have none.

CASSGAGVNNEQFF,TGTGCCAGCAGTGGAGCGGGAGTGAACAATGAGCAGTTCTTC,TRBV9,TRBJ2-1,NA,TRBD2
CASSLDPSLYNEQFF,TGTGCCAGCAGCTTAGACCCATCACTTTACAATGAGCAGTTCTTC,TRBV7-6,TRBJ2-1,many,NA
CASRAFTNTGELFF,TGTGCCAGCAGGGCCTTCACGAACACCGGGGAGCTGTTTTTT,TRBV2,TRBJ2-2,once,NA
CASSSQDRANYEQYF,TGCGCCAGCAGCTCACAGGACAGGGCCAACTACGAGCAGTACTTC,TRBV4-1,TRBJ2-7,NA,TRBD1
CASSVDVSNYGYTF,TGTGCCAGCAGCGTAGATGTCTCTAACTATGGCTACACCTTC,TRBV9,TRBJ1-2,NA,NA
CASSQGVDNSGNTIYF,TGTGCCAGCAGCCAGGGTGTTGATAACTCTGGAAACACCATATATTTT,TRBV7-9,TRBJ1-3,NA,NA
CASSLRGRDSPLHF,TGTGCCAGCAGTTTAAGGGGTCGGGATTCACCCCTCCACTTT,TRBV28,TRBJ1-6,NA,NA
CASSPYGTYTGELFF,TGTGCCAGCAGCCCGTACGGGACTTACACCGGGGAGCTGTTTTTT,TRBV9,TRBJ2-2,NA,NA
CASRQSTYEKLFF,TGTGCCAGCAGACAATCGACGTATGAAAAACTGTTTTTT,TRBV6-5,TRBJ1-4,NA,NA
CASSQDPTGPRSSYNEQFF,TGCGCCAGCAGCCAAGATCCCACCGGGCCCAGAAGCTCCTACAATGAGCAGTTCTTC,TRBV4-3,TRBJ2-1,NA,NA
CASSPRGGAWQPQHF,TGTGCCAGCAGCCCAAGGGGGGGAGCTTGGCAGCCCCAGCATTTT,TRBV6-5,TRBJ1-5,NA,NA
CASGSDRSSYEQYF,TGCGCCAGCGGCTCCGACAGGAGCTCCTACGAGCAGTACTTC,TRBV5-1,TRBJ2-7,few,NA
CASSPPGGFFQPQHF,TGTGCCAGCTCACCACCGGGGGGCTTCTTTCAGCCCCAGCATTTT,TRBV18,TRBJ1-5,few,NA
CASSSGTSGPGYEQYF,TGTGCCAGCAGCTCCGGGACTAGCGGTCCCGGCTACGAGCAGTACTTC,TRBV5-4,TRBJ2-7,NA,TRBD2
CASSLGTSGTHEQYF,TGTGCCAGCAGCCTCGGGACTAGCGGGACCCACGAGCAGTACTTC,TRBV2,TRBJ2-7,once,TRBD2
CSARGPYGYTF,TGCAGTGCTAGAGGGCCTTATGGCTACACCTTC,TRBV20-1,TRBJ1-2,NA,NA
CASSAPRSGYNEQFF,TGTGCCAGCAGCGCCCCGAGGAGCGGCTACAATGAGCAGTTCTTC,TRBV9,TRBJ2-1,few,NA